The rows below give T cell receptor beta chains drawn from one sample of a study of T-cell reconstitution after alpha-beta-depleted transplantation in children. TCRdb reanalysed the PCR reads using MiXCR and keeps one entry per CDR3 protein. The sample has about 610,000 distinct CDR3 sequences; about 11% are singletons. The input for sequencing was PBMCs from the stem cell graft donor, taken from the stem cell graft. The receptors stem from a human donor who donated a stem cell graft to a child with acute myeloid leukemia. CDR3s include the opening cysteine and the closing phenylalanine or tryptophan.

v_gene	j_gene	CDR3aa
TRBV7-2	TRBJ2-1	CASSLLAGVNYNEQFF
TRBV20-1	TRBJ2-6	CSAHRGPYSGANVLTF
TRBV5-1	TRBJ2-3	CASNPGGAGTQYF
TRBV29-1	TRBJ2-5	CSATGGAWETQYF
TRBV7-6	TRBJ1-1	CASSPQGGTEAFF
TRBV28	TRBJ1-2	CASTVIGTGGRGGYTF
TRBV30	TRBJ2-5	CAWSVAQGGQETQYF
TRBV6-2/TRBV6-3	TRBJ2-7	CASSLATVLYVQYF
TRBV5-6	TRBJ1-2	CASSLGDRGFYGYTF
TRBV10-3	TRBJ2-1	CAISETGTGYNEQFF
TRBV6-1	TRBJ2-2	CASSGVTSGTGELFF
TRBV2	TRBJ1-4	CASLTALTTVKLFF
TRBV12-3/TRBV12-4	TRBJ2-7	CASTSRGGRKAYEQYF
TRBV29-1	TRBJ2-1	CSVGLVGLHNEQFF
TRBV6-5	TRBJ2-3	CASSYSGLAGVRDTQYF
TRBV15	TRBJ2-7	CATSGGVGSYEQYF
TRBV7-9	TRBJ1-2	CASSLGDWLERASYTF
TRBV11-2	TRBJ2-1	CASSPRIAGGPEYEQFF
TRBV4-3	TRBJ2-7	CASSQDLRGPYEQYF
TRBV12-3/TRBV12-4	TRBJ2-7	CASSRDTISYEQYF
TRBV12-3/TRBV12-4	TRBJ1-4	CASTNPLQGGGNEKLFF
TRBV20-1	TRBJ2-7	CSASKARSSYEQYF
TRBV4-2	TRBJ2-5	CASSQEGGRASYQETQYF
TRBV5-1	TRBJ1-2	CASSLGGGPGGYTF
TRBV28	TRBJ1-1	CASSSQSGGTNEAFF
TRBV6-1	TRBJ2-3	CASSGGLPPGDTQYF
TRBV12-3/TRBV12-4	TRBJ2-1	CASSFVSGQGYNEQFF
TRBV9	TRBJ2-7	CASSVGLAGGFKAYEQYF
TRBV20-1	TRBJ2-7	CSARGTSGRSFYEQYF
TRBV29-1	TRBJ2-7	CSVGTGNEQYF
TRBV27	TRBJ2-5	CASSLLTSGQETQYF
TRBV7-3	TRBJ2-3	CASSLPGVDTQYF
TRBV7-2	TRBJ2-7	CASSLGGGRAPYEQYF
TRBV6-6	TRBJ2-3	CASRDRVDTQYF
TRBV15	TRBJ2-1	CATSRGGIETNEQFF
TRBV28	TRBJ2-7	CASSLNPNYEQYF
TRBV28	TRBJ2-7	CASSSRRTGVSYEQYF
TRBV2	TRBJ2-2	CASSPRLSPGELFF
TRBV15	TRBJ1-1	CATSRDIKQGNTEAFF
TRBV30	TRBJ1-5	CAWSERTVTSNQPQHF
TRBV27	TRBJ2-7	CASSVILSTGSYEQYF
TRBV11-2	TRBJ2-2	CASSSEPDRGELFF
TRBV20-1	TRBJ2-1	CSAKSPRDSFNEQFF
TRBV4-2	TRBJ1-6	CASSQARDRNSPLHF
TRBV2	TRBJ1-1	CASSGPGVEAFF
TRBV18	TRBJ2-4	CASSLARVLAKNIQYF
TRBV5-5	TRBJ2-3	CASSLLAGEVADTQYF
TRBV5-1	.	CASSLGGPYEQFF
TRBV27	TRBJ1-2	CASSPSVGYGYTF
TRBV7-9	TRBJ2-7	CASSLVGKSYEQYF
TRBV28	TRBJ2-7	CASSLFAQNEQYF
TRBV29-1	TRBJ1-1	CSVGGHEAFF
TRBV5-1	TRBJ2-7	CASREGQGLYSYEQYF
TRBV7-3	TRBJ2-7	CASSPGPSSYEQYF
TRBV12-3/TRBV12-4	TRBJ2-1	CASSLRLAGGHNEQFF